This record concerns one TCR beta chain sequence. The CDR3 length is 17 residues. CDR1 MDHEN and CDR2 SYDVKM come from the germline V gene. V gave up 3 bases and J gave up 2 bases; unmatched junction bases: 12. Negatively enriched CD4+ T cells were divided by CD45RA into naive and memory. Template for every sorted-subset replicate PCR totaled about 200 ng DNA, 30,000 to 35,000 T cell genomes. TCRdb keeps only in-frame clones here, not all; method: immunoSEQ multiplex PCR. Altogether 1.4 million to 1.5 million clones are present, roughly 95% being singletons, with the ten largest covering about 1%. This sample was included in a study of shared clonotypes between healthy human individuals.

The V and J genes are TRBV28 and TRBJ2-7; TRBD1 matches 8 bases. The receptor comes from a man aged 25 to 40 in good health. Sequences were obtained from naive CD4+ T cells sorted from blood. Subset in this sample: CD45RA+ positively selected. The CDR3 spells CASSFLLDRQGTYEQYF. In DNA, the CDR3 is TGTGCCAGCAGTTTCCTGCTAGACAGACAGGGGACCTACGAGCAGTACTTC.